This entry is about one T cell receptor (beta chain). The sample belongs to a study of shared clonotypes between healthy human individuals. Each subset's genomic DNA was split evenly across several immunoSEQ plates. As handled by the study authors: ImmunoSEQ gave junction-only sequences without quality scores, so filtering differed. The repertoire was sequenced with immunoSEQ multiplex PCR; TCRdb's copy has only in-frame clones and lacks some. V and J calls and clone size are those listed in that table; D and trimming were worked out from the DNA. This sample yields about 2.1 million clones, of which just over 90% are seen a single time; about 1.7% belongs to the top ten. The CDR3 has 15 residues. The germline CDR1 and CDR2 sequences are MDHEN and SYDVKM. The V end was cut by 3 bases, the J end by 0 bases, with 9 bases between. Cells designated naive CD8 were CD45RO-negative and were positively selected for CCR7, with terminally differentiated effector memory CD45RA+ cells excluded.

This chain connects TRBV28 to TRBJ2-1; D gene ambiguous. The sequence was obtained from a man in his late teens or twenties in good health. Some clones in this sample may be carry-over from other donors' samples. The sample consisted of naive CD8+ T cells from PBMCs. CDR3: CASSLTLYSYNEQFF. The CDR3 coding sequence is TGTGCCAGCAGTTTGACTCTTTACTCCTACAATGAGCAGTTCTTC.